This TCR beta chain was observed in a study of Tregs in tolerant kidney transplant recipients. Across the whole study: Sorting used antibodies to exclude donor cells.

CDR3 length: 15 amino acids. Trimming left V 1 base short and J 4 bases short, with 10 bases between. CDR1 is SGHTA, CDR2 FQGNSA, per germline. Regarding this clone: Its matching antigen is unknown.

Produced via immunoSEQ multiplex PCR; TCRdb's table is partial and in-frame only. The sample has around 30,000 clones, 82% seen once. Sequencing was done on a sample of Tregs from blood cultured with allogeneic cells. The TCR originated in a human donor in good health. This sequence joins TRBV7-2 and TRBJ1-4; weak D call: TRBD1 (5 bases). The CDR3 sequence: CASSLGQLSNEKLFF. In DNA form, the CDR3 reads TGTGCCAGCAGCTTAGGACAGCTAAGTAATGAAAAACTGTTTTTT.